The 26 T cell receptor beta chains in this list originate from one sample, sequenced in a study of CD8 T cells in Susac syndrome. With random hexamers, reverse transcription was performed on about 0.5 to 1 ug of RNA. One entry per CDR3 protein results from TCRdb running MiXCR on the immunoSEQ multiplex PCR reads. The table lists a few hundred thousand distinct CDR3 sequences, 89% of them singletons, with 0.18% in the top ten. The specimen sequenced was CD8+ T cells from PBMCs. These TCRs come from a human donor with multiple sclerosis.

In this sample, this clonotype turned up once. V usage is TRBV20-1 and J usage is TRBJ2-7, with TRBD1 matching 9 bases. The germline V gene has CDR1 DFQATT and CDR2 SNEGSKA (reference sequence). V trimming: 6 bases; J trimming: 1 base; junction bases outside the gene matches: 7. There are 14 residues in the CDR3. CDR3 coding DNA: TGCAGTGCCCCGACAGGGGGAATATCCTACGAGCAGTACTTC. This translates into CSAPTGGISYEQYF.

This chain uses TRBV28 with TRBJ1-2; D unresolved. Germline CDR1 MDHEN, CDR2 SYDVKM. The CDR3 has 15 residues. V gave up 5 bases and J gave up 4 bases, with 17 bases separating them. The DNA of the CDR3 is TGTGCCAGCAGTCCGGCCATGGGAGTTGGCTATGGCTACACCTTC. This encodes CASSPAMGVGYGYTF.

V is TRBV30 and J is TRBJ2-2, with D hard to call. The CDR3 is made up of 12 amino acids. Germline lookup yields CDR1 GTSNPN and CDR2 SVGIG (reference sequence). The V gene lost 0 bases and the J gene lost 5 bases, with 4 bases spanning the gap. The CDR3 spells CAWSVQTGELFF. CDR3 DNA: TGTGCCTGGAGTGTACAAACCGGGGAGCTGTTTTTT.

The CDR3 nucleotides are TGTGCCAGCAGCCAAGATATGGCGGTATATGGCTACACCTTC. Its protein is CASSQDMAVYGYTF. V and J are TRBV14 and TRBJ1-2; D unclear. With 0 bases removed from V and 5 bases from J, the gap between germline ends came to 10 bases. Germline V CDR1 and CDR2: SGHDN, FVKESK. The length of the CDR3 is 14 residues. Based on the CDR3 plus reference TRBV14 and TRBJ1-2, the full variable domain is EAGVTQFPSHSVIEKGQTVTLRCDPISGHDNLYWYRRVMGKEIKFLLHFVKESKQDESGMPNNRFLAERTGGTYSTLKVQPAELEDSGVYFCASSQDMAVYGYTFGSGTRLTVV.

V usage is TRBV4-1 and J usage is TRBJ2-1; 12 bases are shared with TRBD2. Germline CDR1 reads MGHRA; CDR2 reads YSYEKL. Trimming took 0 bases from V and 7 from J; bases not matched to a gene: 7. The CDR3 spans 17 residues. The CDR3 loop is CASSQEGSSGGANEQFF. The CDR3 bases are TGCGCCAGCAGCCAAGAAGGATCTAGCGGGGGGGCAAATGAGCAGTTCTTC.

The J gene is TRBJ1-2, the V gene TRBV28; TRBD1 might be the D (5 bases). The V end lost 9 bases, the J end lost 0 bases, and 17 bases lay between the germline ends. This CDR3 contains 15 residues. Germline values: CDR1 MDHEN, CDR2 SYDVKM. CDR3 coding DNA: TGTGCCAGTTCCGGGACGGTCGAAGCTAACTATGGCTACACCTTC. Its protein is CASSGTVEANYGYTF.

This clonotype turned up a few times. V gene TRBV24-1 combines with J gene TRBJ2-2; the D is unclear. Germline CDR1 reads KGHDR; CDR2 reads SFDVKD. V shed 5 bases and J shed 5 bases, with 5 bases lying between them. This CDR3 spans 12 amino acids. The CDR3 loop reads CATSVWTGELFF. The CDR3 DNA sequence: TGTGCCACCAGTGTATGGACCGGGGAGCTGTTTTTT.

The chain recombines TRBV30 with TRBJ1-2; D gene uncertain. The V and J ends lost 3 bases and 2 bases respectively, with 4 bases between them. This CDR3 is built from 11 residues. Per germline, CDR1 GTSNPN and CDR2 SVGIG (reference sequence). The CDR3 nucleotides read TGTGCCTGGAGGAGCAACTATGGCTACACCTTC. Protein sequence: CAWRSNYGYTF.

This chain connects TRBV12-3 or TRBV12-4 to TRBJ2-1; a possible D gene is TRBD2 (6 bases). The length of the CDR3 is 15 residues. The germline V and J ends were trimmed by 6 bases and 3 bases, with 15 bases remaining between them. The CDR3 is CASSIGGDIYNEQFF. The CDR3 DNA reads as TGTGCCAGCAGCATAGGAGGGGATATCTACAATGAGCAGTTCTTC.

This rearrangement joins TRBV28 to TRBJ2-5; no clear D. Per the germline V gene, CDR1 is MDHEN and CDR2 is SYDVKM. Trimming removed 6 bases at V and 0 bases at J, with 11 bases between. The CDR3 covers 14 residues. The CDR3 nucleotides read TGTGCCAGCAGGAATCTAGATTACCAAGAGACCCAGTACTTC. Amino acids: CASRNLDYQETQYF.

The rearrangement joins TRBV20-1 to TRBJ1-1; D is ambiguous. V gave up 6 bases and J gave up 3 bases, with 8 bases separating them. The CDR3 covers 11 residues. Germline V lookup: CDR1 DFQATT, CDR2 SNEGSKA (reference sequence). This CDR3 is CSAKAYTEAFF. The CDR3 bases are TGCAGTGCGAAGGCGTACACTGAAGCTTTCTTT.

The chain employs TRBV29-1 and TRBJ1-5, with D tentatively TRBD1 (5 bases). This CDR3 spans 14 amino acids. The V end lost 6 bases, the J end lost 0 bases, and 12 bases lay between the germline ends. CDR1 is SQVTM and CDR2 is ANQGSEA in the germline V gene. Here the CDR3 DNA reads TGCAGCGTCCCGACAGTTTATAGCAATCAGCCCCAGCATTTT. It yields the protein CSVPTVYSNQPQHF.

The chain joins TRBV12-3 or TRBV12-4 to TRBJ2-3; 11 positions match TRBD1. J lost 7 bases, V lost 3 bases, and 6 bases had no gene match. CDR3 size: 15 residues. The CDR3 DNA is TGTGCCAGCAGTTTCCGGACAGGGGGCGTTAATACGCAGTATTTT. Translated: CASSFRTGGVNTQYF.

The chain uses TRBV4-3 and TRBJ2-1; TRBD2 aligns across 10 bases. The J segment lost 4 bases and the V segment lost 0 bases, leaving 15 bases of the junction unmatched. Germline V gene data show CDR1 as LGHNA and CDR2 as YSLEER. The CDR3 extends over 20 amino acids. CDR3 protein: CASSQDQREGPEKLYNEQFF. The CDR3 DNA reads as TGCGCCAGCAGCCAAGATCAGCGGGAGGGTCCCGAGAAATTATACAATGAGCAGTTCTTC.

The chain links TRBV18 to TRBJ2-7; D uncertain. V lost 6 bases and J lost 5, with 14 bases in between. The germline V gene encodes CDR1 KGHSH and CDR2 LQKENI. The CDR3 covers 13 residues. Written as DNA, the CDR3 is TGTGCCAGCTCGCCAGATGACAACCACGAGCAGTACTTC. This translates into CASSPDDNHEQYF.

The CDR3 sequence: CASSQEAGGGSYEQYF. CDR3 coding DNA: TGTGCCAGCAGCCAAGAAGCGGGGGGCGGGTCCTACGAGCAGTACTTC. The gene calls are TRBV4-2 and TRBJ2-7; TRBD2 matches at 9 bases. The CDR3 runs 16 residues. V shed 0 bases and J 1 base; nucleotides not matched to a gene: 4. Germline V gene lookup returns CDR1 LGHNA and CDR2 YNFKEQ.

Written as DNA, the CDR3 is TGCAGCGTTGAAGGGGCTGAATTGGCGGCTCACTCCTACAATGAGCAGTTCTTC. Translation: CSVEGAELAAHSYNEQFF. The chain couples TRBV29-1 to TRBJ2-1; no definite D call. The CDR3 contains 18 residues. Per the germline V gene, CDR1 is SQVTM and CDR2 is ANQGSEA. Trimming cost V 1 base and J 0 bases, with 19 bases left between them.

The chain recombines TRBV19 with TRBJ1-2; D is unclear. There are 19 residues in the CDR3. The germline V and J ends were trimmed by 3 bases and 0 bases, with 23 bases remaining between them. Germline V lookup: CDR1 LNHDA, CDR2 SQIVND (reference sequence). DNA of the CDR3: TGTGCCAGTAGTATTATCCAGGATATCGCGGTCGGTGCTAACTATGGCTACACCTTC. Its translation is CASSIIQDIAVGANYGYTF. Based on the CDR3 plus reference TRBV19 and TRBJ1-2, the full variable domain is DGGITQSPKYLFRKEGQNVTLSCEQNLNHDAMYWYRQDPGQGLRLIYYSQIVNDFQKGDIAEGYSVSREKKESFPLTVTSAQKNPTAFYLCASSIIQDIAVGANYGYTFGSGTRLTVV.

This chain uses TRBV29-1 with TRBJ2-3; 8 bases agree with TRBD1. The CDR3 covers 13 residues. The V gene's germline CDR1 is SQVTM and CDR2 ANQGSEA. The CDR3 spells CSAGQGATDTQYF. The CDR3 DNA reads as TGCAGTGCAGGACAGGGAGCCACAGATACGCAGTATTTT.

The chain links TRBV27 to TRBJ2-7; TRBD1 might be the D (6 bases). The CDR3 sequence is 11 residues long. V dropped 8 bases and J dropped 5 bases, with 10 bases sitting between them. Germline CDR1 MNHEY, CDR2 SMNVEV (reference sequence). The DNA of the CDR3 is TGTGCCAGCGCCCAGGGGCACGAGCAGTACTTC. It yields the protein CASAQGHEQYF.

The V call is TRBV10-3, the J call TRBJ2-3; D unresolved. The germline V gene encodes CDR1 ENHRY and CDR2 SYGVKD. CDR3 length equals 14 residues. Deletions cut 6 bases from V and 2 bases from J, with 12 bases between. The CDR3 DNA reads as TGTGCCATCAGCGGGCAGGAGAACACAGATACGCAGTATTTT. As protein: CAISGQENTDTQYF.

The CDR3, as DNA: TGTGCCAGCACCCCCCCAGAAGGACCCGGGGAGCTGTTTTTT. Amino acids: CASTPPEGPGELFF. The chain recombines TRBV28 with TRBJ2-2; the D is unclear. Germline V gene sequence: CDR1 MDHEN, CDR2 SYDVKM. V was pared by 7 bases and J by 6 bases, with 15 bases between. This CDR3 has 14 residues. The whole variable domain, remainder taken from reference TRBV28 and TRBJ2-2, is DVKVTQSSRYLVKRTGEKVFLECVQDMDHENMFWYRQDPGLGLRLIYFSYDVKMKEKGDIPEGYSVSREKKERFSLILESASTNQTSMYLCASTPPEGPGELFFGEGSRLTVL.

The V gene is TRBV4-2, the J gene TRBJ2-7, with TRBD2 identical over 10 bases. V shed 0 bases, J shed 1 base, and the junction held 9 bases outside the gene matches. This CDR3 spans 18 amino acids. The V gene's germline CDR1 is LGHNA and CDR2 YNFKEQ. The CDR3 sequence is CASSQDLSSGGLSYEQYF. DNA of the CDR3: TGTGCCAGCAGCCAAGATCTGAGTAGCGGGGGGCTTTCCTACGAGCAGTACTTC.

Here the CDR3 DNA reads TGTGCCAGCTCACCAGGGCTAGCGGGGGGCAGAGATACGCAGTATTTT. It yields the protein CASSPGLAGGRDTQYF. The chain joins TRBV18 to TRBJ2-3; 11 bases agree with TRBD2. Trimming cost V 2 bases and J 5 bases; bases outside gene matches: 6. The CDR3 is 16 amino acids. The germline gives CDR1 KGHSH, CDR2 LQKENI.

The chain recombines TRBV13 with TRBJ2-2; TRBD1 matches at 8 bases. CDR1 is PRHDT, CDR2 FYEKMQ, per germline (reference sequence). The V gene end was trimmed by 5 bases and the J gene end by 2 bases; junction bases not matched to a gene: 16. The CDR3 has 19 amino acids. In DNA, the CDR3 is TGTGCCAGCAGCCTGGAACCGACAGGGGACGAGGCTAACACCGGGGAGCTGTTTTTT. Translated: CASSLEPTGDEANTGELFF. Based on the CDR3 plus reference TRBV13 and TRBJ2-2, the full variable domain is AAGVIQSPRHLIKEKRETATLKCYPIPRHDTVYWYQQGPGQDPQFLISFYEKMQSDKGSIPDRFSAQQFSDYHSELNMSSLELGDSALYFCASSLEPTGDEANTGELFFGEGSRLTVL.

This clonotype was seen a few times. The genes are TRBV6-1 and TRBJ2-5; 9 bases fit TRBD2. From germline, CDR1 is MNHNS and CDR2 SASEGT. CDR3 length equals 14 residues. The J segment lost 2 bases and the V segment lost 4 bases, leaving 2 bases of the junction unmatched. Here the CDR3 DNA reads TGTGCCAGCAGTGCTCTAGCGGGACAAGAGACCCAGTACTTC. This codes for CASSALAGQETQYF.